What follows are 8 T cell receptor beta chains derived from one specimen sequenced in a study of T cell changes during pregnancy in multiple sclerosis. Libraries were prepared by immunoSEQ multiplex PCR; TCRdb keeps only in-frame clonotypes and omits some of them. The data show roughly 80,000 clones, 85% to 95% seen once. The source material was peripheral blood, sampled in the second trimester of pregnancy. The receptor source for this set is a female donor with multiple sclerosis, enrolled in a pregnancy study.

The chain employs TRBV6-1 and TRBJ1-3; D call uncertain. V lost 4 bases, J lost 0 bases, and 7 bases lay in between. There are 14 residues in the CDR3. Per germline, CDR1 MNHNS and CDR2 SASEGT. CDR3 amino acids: CASSGQVSGNTIYF. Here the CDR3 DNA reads TGTGCCAGCAGTGGCCAGGTCTCTGGAAACACCATATATTTT.

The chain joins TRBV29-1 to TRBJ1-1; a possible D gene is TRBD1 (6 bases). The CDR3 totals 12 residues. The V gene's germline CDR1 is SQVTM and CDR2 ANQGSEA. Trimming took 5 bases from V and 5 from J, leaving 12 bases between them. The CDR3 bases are TGCAGCGTTCGGTCTGGACAGACTGAAGCTTTCTTT. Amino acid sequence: CSVRSGQTEAFF.

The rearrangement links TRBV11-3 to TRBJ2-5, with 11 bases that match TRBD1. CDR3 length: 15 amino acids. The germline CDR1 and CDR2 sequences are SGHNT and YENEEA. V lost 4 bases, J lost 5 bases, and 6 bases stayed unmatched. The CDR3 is CASSWTGGSSETQYF. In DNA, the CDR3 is TGTGCCAGCAGCTGGACAGGGGGCTCTTCGGAGACCCAGTACTTC.

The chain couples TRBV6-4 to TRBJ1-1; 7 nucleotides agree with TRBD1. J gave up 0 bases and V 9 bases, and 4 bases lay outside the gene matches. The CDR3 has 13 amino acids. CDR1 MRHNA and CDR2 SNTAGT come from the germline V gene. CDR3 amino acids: CASRDSLNTEAFF. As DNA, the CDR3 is TGTGCCAGTAGGGACAGCTTGAACACTGAAGCTTTCTTT.

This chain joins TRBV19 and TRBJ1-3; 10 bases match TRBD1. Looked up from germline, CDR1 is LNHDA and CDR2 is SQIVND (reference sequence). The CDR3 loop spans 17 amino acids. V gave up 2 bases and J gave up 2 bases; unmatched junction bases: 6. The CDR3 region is CASSIPIGTGAGNTIYF. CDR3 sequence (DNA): TGTGCCAGTAGTATACCCATTGGGACAGGGGCTGGAAACACCATATATTTT.

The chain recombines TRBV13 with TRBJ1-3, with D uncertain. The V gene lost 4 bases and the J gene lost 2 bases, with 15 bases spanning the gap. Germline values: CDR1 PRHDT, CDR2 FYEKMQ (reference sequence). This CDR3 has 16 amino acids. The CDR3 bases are TGTGCCAGCAGCTCGAGAGACCTAGACGCTGGAAACACCATATATTTT. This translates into CASSSRDLDAGNTIYF.

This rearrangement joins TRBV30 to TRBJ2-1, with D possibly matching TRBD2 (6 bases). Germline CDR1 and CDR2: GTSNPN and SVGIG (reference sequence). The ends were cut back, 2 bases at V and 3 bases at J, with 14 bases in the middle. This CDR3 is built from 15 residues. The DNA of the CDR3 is TGTGCCTGGAGTTGGTCGTTGGGGGGCTACAATGAGCAGTTCTTC. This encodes CAWSWSLGGYNEQFF.

CDR3 residues: CASKQDDSPLHF. CDR3 DNA sequence: TGTGCCAGCAAACAGGATGATTCACCCCTCCACTTT. The chain recombines TRBV28 with TRBJ1-6; tentatively, D is TRBD1 (5 bases). Germline CDR1 and CDR2: MDHEN and SYDVKM. This CDR3 comprises 12 residues. V dropped 7 bases and J dropped 8 bases, with 9 bases sitting between them.